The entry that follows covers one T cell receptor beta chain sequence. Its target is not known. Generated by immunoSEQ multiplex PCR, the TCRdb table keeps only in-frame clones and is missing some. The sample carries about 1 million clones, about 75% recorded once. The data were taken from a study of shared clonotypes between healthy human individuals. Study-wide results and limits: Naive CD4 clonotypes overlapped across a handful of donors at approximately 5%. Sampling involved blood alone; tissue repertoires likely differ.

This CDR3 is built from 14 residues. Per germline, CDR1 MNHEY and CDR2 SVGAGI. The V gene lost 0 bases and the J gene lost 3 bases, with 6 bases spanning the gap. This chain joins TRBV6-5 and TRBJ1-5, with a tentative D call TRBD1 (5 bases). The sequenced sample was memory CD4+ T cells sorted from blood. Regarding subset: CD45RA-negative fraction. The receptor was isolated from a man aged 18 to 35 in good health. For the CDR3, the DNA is TGTGCCAGCAGTTACTCAGGGGCCAATCAGCCCCAGCATTTT. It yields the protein CASSYSGANQPQHF.